One TCR beta chain is described in this entry. Its specificity is unknown. These data originate in a study of T cell repertoires in cytomegalovirus infection. Across the whole study: Alongside well-studied HLA-B-restricted CMV epitopes, recently identified HLA-C-restricted CMV epitopes were also used. CMV infection and matching HLA type were both indicated by public TCR beta signatures. Regarding the study as a whole: HLA-C-restricted, CMV-specific TCR beta clonotypes were dominant ex vivo. Pooled public TCR beta family frequency picked out CMV carriers with the relevant HLA.

TCRdb used MiXCR to reprocess the reads, holding one entry per CDR3 protein. The repertoire consists of approximately 590,000 distinct CDR3 sequences, with approximately 40% occurring once and the leading ten covering around 50%. Looked up from germline, CDR1 is LNHDA and CDR2 is SQIVND (reference sequence). This CDR3 is 15 amino acids long. Trimming pared 6 bases from V and 5 bases from J, leaving 17 bases between. The receptor was isolated from a human donor in good health (CMV status not recorded). Some clones in this sample may be carry-over from other donors' samples. The chain employs TRBV19 and TRBJ1-3; the D gene is possibly TRBD1 (6 bases). This specimen consisted of cultured PBMCs, obtained from culture after CMV antigen stimulation. CDR3 amino acids: CASSPWGGLRNTIYF. DNA of the CDR3: TGTGCCAGTAGCCCCTGGGGGGGCTTAAGAAACACCATATATTTT.